This record looks at one T cell receptor (beta chain) sequence and its context. This clone has just a few counts. Its antigen remains undetermined. No base quality values were provided; no much bigger clone lies one nucleotide off. The method behind the library was the immunoSEQ multiplex PCR assay. TCRdb took this table from immuneACCESS and kept in-frame rearrangements with V and J called. Such tables lack part of the clones; where checked against another copy, unresolved V genes explain under half of the gap, and the rest is unexplained. Counted in this sample were 210,000 or so clones; about 89% of them appeared once. The ten largest clones take up less than 2% of the sample. The data stem from a study of control samples from healthy donors and cancer patients (TCRdb year 2020). V sheds 3 bases and J sheds 2 bases, leaving 11 bases between their ends. The cysteine opens and the phenylalanine closes a CDR3 of 15 amino acids. The DNA shown is the 45-base CDR3, in frame from base 1. CDR1 and CDR2, per the germline V gene, are SNHLY and FYNNEI.

The sequence came from a man younger than 40 in good health. The sequenced sample consisted of blood. The chain is assembled from TRBV2 and TRBJ1-5; the D segment cannot be called with confidence. The CDR3 here reads CASSDWDVGNQPQHF. The nucleotides read TGTGCCAGCAGTGATTGGGATGTTGGCAATCAGCCCCAGCATTTT.